The 24 T cell receptor beta chains below all came from one sample that was sequenced in a study of spatial heterogeneity in lung cancer. Via MiXCR, TCRdb re-called the 5' RACE reads, giving one row per CDR3 protein. The sample consists of 9,500 to 12,000 distinct CDR3 sequences, around a quarter of them appearing once. This sample's time point: sample taken at primary tumor resection. Whole RNA, isolated from tumor, nontumor lung or frozen PBMC, was sequenced without prior sorting. Sample: PBMCs, taken at surgery. These TCRs come from a female donor with early-stage non-small cell lung cancer.

By its share, this clonotype is medium-sized. The J gene is TRBJ2-7, the V gene TRBV28; D is unclear. Deletions cut 6 bases from V and 4 bases from J, with 13 bases between. Per the germline V gene, CDR1 is MDHEN and CDR2 is SYDVKM. The CDR3 covers 13 residues. CDR3 DNA sequence: TGTGCCAGCAGCCCCCCGGCAAAATACGAGCAGTACTTC. It codes for CASSPPAKYEQYF.

In this sample, this clonotype turned up a few times. This chain joins TRBV7-9 and TRBJ1-4; maybe TRBD1 (5 bases). This CDR3 contains 13 residues. Looked up from germline, CDR1 is SEHNR and CDR2 is FQNEAQ (reference sequence). The V and J ends lost 5 bases and 7 bases respectively, with 11 bases between them. DNA of the CDR3: TGTGCCAGCAGCGCCGGGACCTCTGAAAAACTGTTTTTT. It translates to CASSAGTSEKLFF.

This clonotype was recorded many times. The chain couples TRBV12-3 or TRBV12-4 to TRBJ1-5, with 7 bases lining up with TRBD1. With 3 bases clipped from V and 3 bases from J, the junction kept 2 bases outside the gene matches. The CDR3 is 14 amino acids. CDR3 region: CASSFGTDNQPQHF. The CDR3 DNA reads TGTGCCAGCAGTTTCGGGACAGACAATCAGCCCCAGCATTTT.

This clonotype occurred many times. The chain combines TRBV27 with TRBJ1-2; D might be TRBD1 (5 bases). V was cut by 7 bases and J by 5 bases, with 14 bases left in between. Germline assignment: CDR1 MNHEY and CDR2 SMNVEV (reference sequence). The CDR3 covers 13 residues. In nucleotides, the CDR3 is TGTGCCAGCACCCGAGGAACAGGATATGGCTACACCTTC. Translating gives CASTRGTGYGYTF.

This clonotype has only a few counts. The chain carries TRBV20-1 and TRBJ2-1; 9 nucleotides match TRBD1. The V gene's germline CDR1 is DFQATT and CDR2 SNEGSKA (reference sequence). This CDR3 spans 16 amino acids. CDR3 loop: CSQTGGRSRTYNEQFF. The DNA for the CDR3 is TGCAGCCAAACAGGGGGCCGATCCCGCACCTACAATGAGCAGTTCTTC.

By frequency in the sample, this clonotype is medium-sized (0.01 to 0.1%). The genes are TRBV30 and TRBJ1-3, with D hard to call. V was shortened by 2 bases and J by 3 bases, with 14 bases between the two germline ends. The V gene's germline CDR1 is GTSNPN and CDR2 SVGIG (reference sequence). The CDR3 is made up of 15 amino acids. The chain's CDR3 is CAWSSLEPGGNTIYF. The DNA of the CDR3 is TGTGCCTGGAGTTCCCTGGAACCGGGTGGAAACACCATATATTTT. The full variable domain, with the rest looked up from reference TRBV30 and TRBJ1-3, is SQTIHQWPATLVQPVGSPLSLECTVEGTSNPNLYWYRQAAGRGLQLLFYSVGIGQISSEVPQNLSASRPQDRQFILSSKKLLLSDSGFYLCAWSSLEPGGNTIYFGEGSWLTVV.

This chain joins TRBV28 and TRBJ2-7; 10 positions match TRBD1. The ends lost 6 bases at V and 4 bases at J; junction bases unmatched: 6. Germline CDR1 MDHEN, CDR2 SYDVKM. The CDR3 has 14 amino acids. The CDR3 DNA reads as TGTGCCAGCAGGGGGACAGGGGCGATATACGAGCAGTACTTC. This gives the protein CASRGTGAIYEQYF.

As concerns this clonotype: A read error may explain this, as a much larger clone is one base away. The V and J genes are TRBV20-1 and TRBJ2-1; TRBD2 matches 14 bases. Germline CDR1 DFQATT, CDR2 SNEGSKA (reference sequence). There are 20 residues in the CDR3. The DNA for the CDR3 is TGCTGTGCTAGAGGCCCACAGGGACTAGCGGGAGTTTGGACCTACAATGAGCAGTTCTTC. This sequence encodes CCARGPQGLAGVWTYNEQFF.

The chain recombines TRBV7-2 with TRBJ1-5; TRBD1 matches 7 bases. V was pared by 5 bases and J by 1 base, with 2 bases of the junction left unmatched. The length of the CDR3 is 14 residues. The germline CDR1 and CDR2 sequences are SGHTA and FQGNSA. The CDR3 region has the DNA TGTGCCAGCAGCCGGGACAGAAGCAATCAGCCCCAGCATTTT. Translated, it gives CASSRDRSNQPQHF.

This clonotype turned up a few times. V is TRBV28 and J is TRBJ1-1; D remains ambiguous. Trimming took off 8 bases at V and 1 base at J, with 5 bases between the two ends. CDR1 and CDR2 (germline): MDHEN, SYDVKM. The CDR3 has 11 residues. In DNA, the CDR3 is TGTGCCAGCTGGGGGAACACTGAAGCTTTCTTT. This codes for CASWGNTEAFF. The full variable domain, completed using reference TRBV28 and TRBJ1-1, is DVKVTQSSRYLVKRTGEKVFLECVQDMDHENMFWYRQDPGLGLRLIYFSYDVKMKEKGDIPEGYSVSREKKERFSLILESASTNQTSMYLCASWGNTEAFFGQGTRLTVV.

CDR3 loop: CASSESPFWHSPLHF. DNA for the CDR3: TGCGCCAGCAGCGAAAGCCCGTTTTGGCATTCACCCCTCCACTTT. V gene TRBV5-1 combines with J gene TRBJ1-6; D not certain. The V gene lost 4 bases and the J gene lost 8 bases, with 16 bases spanning the gap. The CDR3 sequence is 15 residues long. CDR1 and CDR2 (germline): SGHRS, YFSETQ. Complete variable domain (other parts from reference TRBV5-1 and TRBJ1-6): KAGVTQTPRYLIKTRGQQVTLSCSPISGHRSVSWYQQTPGQGLQFLFEYFSETQRNKGNFPGRFSGRQFSNSRSEMNVSTLELGDSALYLCASSESPFWHSPLHFGNGTRLTVT.

The chain uses TRBV18 and TRBJ1-6; TRBD1 matches 9 bases. The CDR3 is 14 residues long. Germline loops: CDR1 KGHSH, CDR2 LQKENI. The ends lost 2 bases at V and 7 bases at J; junction bases unmatched: 0. CDR3 in DNA: TGTGCCAGCTCACCAGACAGGGGGAATTCACCCCTCCACTTT. Translating gives CASSPDRGNSPLHF.

The chain recombines TRBV6-1 with TRBJ2-6, with D maybe TRBD2 (6 bases). Germline CDR1 reads MNHNS; CDR2 reads SASEGT. Between the trimmed V and J ends, which lost 1 base and 3 bases, there was a span of 7 bases. This CDR3 has 15 residues. CDR3 coding DNA: TGTGCCAGCAGTGAAGACGGGGGTGGGGCCAACGTCCTGACTTTC. Translated, it gives CASSEDGGGANVLTF.

This clonotype showed up just a few times. The CDR3 sequence is CASGDSYEQYF. The DNA for the CDR3 is TGTGCCAGCGGGGATTCCTACGAGCAGTACTTC. The chain couples TRBV28 to TRBJ2-7, with D uncertain. The CDR3 sequence is 11 residues long. Trimming took 8 bases from V and 1 from J, leaving 6 bases between them. Germline values: CDR1 MDHEN, CDR2 SYDVKM.

In this sample, this clonotype turned up a few times. The gene calls are TRBV3-1 and TRBJ2-7, with 8 positions matching TRBD2. Germline assignment: CDR1 LGHDT and CDR2 YNNKEL (reference sequence). The CDR3 contains 15 residues. V lost 4 bases, J lost 0 bases, and 5 bases stayed unmatched. CDR3 in DNA: TGTGCCAGCAGCCCAAGCGGGAGTAGCTCCTACGAGCAGTACTTC. It specifies CASSPSGSSSYEQYF.

This clonotype was seen ten or more times. The V and J genes are TRBV18 and TRBJ2-1; TRBD2 aligns across 7 bases. The germline V gene encodes CDR1 KGHSH and CDR2 LQKENI. The V segment lost 3 bases and the J segment 2 bases; nucleotides outside the gene matches: 13. CDR3 size: 18 residues. The CDR3 nucleotides are TGTGCCAGCTCACCCCCTGGGCTAGCGGACGACGCCTACAATGAGCAGTTCTTC. It codes for CASSPPGLADDAYNEQFF.

This clonotype came up a few times. The chain is built from TRBV6-5 and TRBJ1-6; 7 bases map to TRBD1. The CDR3 has 17 amino acids. With V trimmed by 6 bases and J by 13 bases, 21 bases remained unmatched. Per the germline V gene, CDR1 is MNHEY and CDR2 is SVGAGI. As DNA, the CDR3 is TGTGCCAGCAGACAACAAGGGGACAGCTCTGCGACACGGCCCCTCCACTTT. Encoded protein: CASRQQGDSSATRPLHF.

There are a few counts of this clonotype. The rearrangement joins TRBV10-3 to TRBJ1-5; a possible D gene is TRBD1 (5 bases). This CDR3 region has 14 residues. Germline CDR1 ENHRY, CDR2 SYGVKD. Trimming cost V 0 bases and J 7 bases, with 10 bases left between them. CDR3: CAISESKGVQPQHF. As DNA, the CDR3 is TGTGCCATCAGTGAGTCGAAAGGGGTCCAGCCCCAGCATTTT.

The sample holds many counts of this clonotype. The rearrangement uses TRBV5-1 and TRBJ2-7; a possible D gene is TRBD2 (6 bases). V was trimmed by 3 bases and J by 2 bases, leaving 12 bases between them. Germline values: CDR1 SGHRS, CDR2 YFSETQ. This CDR3 is built from 14 residues. As DNA, the CDR3 is TGCGCCAGCAGCTCCGGGACTGGGACCTACGAGCAGTACTTC. It is translated as CASSSGTGTYEQYF.

The chain employs TRBV18 and TRBJ2-7; 9 bases agree with TRBD2. Germline CDR1 KGHSH, CDR2 LQKENI. This CDR3 has 15 amino acids. V gave up 5 bases and J gave up 0 bases; unmatched junction bases: 5. CDR3 DNA sequence: TGTGCCAGCTCAAATAGCGGGGGAAGCTCCTACGAGCAGTACTTC. Encoded protein: CASSNSGGSSYEQYF.

This clonotype was counted at least ten times. The chain uses TRBV28 and TRBJ2-2, with TRBD2 matching over 7 bases. CDR3 length: 12 residues. Germline CDR1 MDHEN, CDR2 SYDVKM. V shed 6 bases, J shed 7 bases, and the junction held 2 bases outside the gene matches. The CDR3 DNA sequence: TGTGCCAGCAGGCGGGGGTACGGGGAGCTGTTTTTT. It specifies CASRRGYGELFF. Full variable domain (missing parts from reference TRBV28 and TRBJ2-2): DVKVTQSSRYLVKRTGEKVFLECVQDMDHENMFWYRQDPGLGLRLIYFSYDVKMKEKGDIPEGYSVSREKKERFSLILESASTNQTSMYLCASRRGYGELFFGEGSRLTVL.

The J gene is TRBJ2-3, the V gene TRBV25-1, with D perhaps TRBD1 or TRBD2 (6 bases each). V lost 9 bases to trimming and J lost 6 bases, with 22 bases between them. Germline loops: CDR1 MGHDK, CDR2 SYGVNS. This CDR3 has 15 residues. CDR3 in amino acids: CARGGGGPSEDTQYF. The CDR3 DNA is TGTGCCAGGGGGGGCGGTGGCCCCTCCGAGGATACGCAGTATTTT.

This clonotype was picked up a small number of times. The V gene is TRBV4-2, the J gene TRBJ2-3; D is ambiguous. V lost 0 bases to trimming and J lost 6 bases, with 4 bases between them. From germline, CDR1 is LGHNA and CDR2 YNFKEQ. CDR3 size: 12 residues. The CDR3 DNA reads as TGTGCCAGCAGCCAAGATTGGGATACGCAGTATTTT. Protein product: CASSQDWDTQYF.

The rearrangement links TRBV7-2 to TRBJ2-5; D is perhaps TRBD1 or TRBD2 (6 bases each). CDR3 size: 14 residues. V lost 4 bases, J lost 5 bases, and 14 bases lay in between. Germline V CDR1 and CDR2: SGHTA, FQGNSA. CDR3 residues: CASSSTKGGETQYF. The CDR3 DNA reads TGTGCCAGCAGCTCGACCAAAGGGGGGGAGACCCAGTACTTC.